This TCR beta chain was identified in a study of cytomegalovirus exposure and HLA in healthy donors. Study-level points and caveats: With DRB1 most and HLA-C fewest, TCR association rates differed between HLA loci in a later analysis. In a later analysis, several top co-occurrence clusters appeared linked to parvovirus B19, influenza, CMV and Epstein-Barr virus.

In the PCR, 60 Vbeta and 13 Jbeta primers were used. Generated by immunoSEQ multiplex PCR, the TCRdb table keeps only in-frame clones and is missing some. The table records some 180,000 clones, 82% of them present only once. Of note for this clone: Its antigen is unidentified.

V lost 3 bases, J lost 9 bases, and 15 bases lay in between. The length of the CDR3 is 13 residues. In germline, CDR1 is SGHVS, CDR2 FNYEAQ. This clonotype was obtained from a man aged 40-49 years in good health and CMV-seronegative. The chain couples TRBV7-6 to TRBJ2-7; D may be TRBD1 (5 bases). Sequencing input: PBMCs. The CDR3 DNA reads as TGTGCCAGCAGCTTGGGAAGGGGCCAGGGGCAGTACTTC. Translated, it gives CASSLGRGQGQYF.